These 32 T cell receptor beta chains were all obtained from the same sample, sequenced in a study of CD8+ T cells in alopecia areata. Reverse transcribed after extraction, RNA yielded cDNA as the sequencing template. Measured with immunoSEQ multiplex PCR; TCRdb has only the in-frame clones, and not every one. Of roughly 97,000 clones listed, roughly two fifths are singletons. Sequencing used CD4+ T cells sorted from blood. These receptors were taken from a human donor with alopecia areata.

The chain's CDR3 is CASSSDRGYEQYF. CDR3 nucleotide sequence: TGCGCCAGCAGCTCCGACAGGGGCTACGAGCAGTACTTC. The genes are TRBV5-1 and TRBJ2-7; 8 bases match TRBD1. This CDR3 is 13 amino acids long. Germline trimming cut 3 bases from V and 3 bases from J; bases unmatched to any gene: 2. The germline V gene encodes CDR1 SGHRS and CDR2 YFSETQ.

V gene TRBV28 combines with J gene TRBJ1-1; maybe TRBD1 (6 bases). Trimming left V 5 bases short and J 1 base short, with 14 bases between. The V gene's germline CDR1 is MDHEN and CDR2 SYDVKM. The length of the CDR3 is 15 residues. The CDR3 DNA sequence: TGTGCCAGCAGTACCACCGGGACAAAGAACACTGAAGCTTTCTTT. This encodes CASSTTGTKNTEAFF. The full variable domain, its missing parts supplied by reference TRBV28 and TRBJ1-1, is DVKVTQSSRYLVKRTGEKVFLECVQDMDHENMFWYRQDPGLGLRLIYFSYDVKMKEKGDIPEGYSVSREKKERFSLILESASTNQTSMYLCASSTTGTKNTEAFFGQGTRLTVV.

This chain connects TRBV29-1 to TRBJ2-7, with D uncertain. CDR3 length: 12 residues. The germline CDR1 and CDR2 sequences are SQVTM and ANQGSEA. V lost 7 bases and J lost 0, with 10 bases in between. Here the CDR3 reads CSARGNSYEQYF. DNA of the CDR3: TGCAGCGCCAGAGGCAACTCCTACGAGCAGTACTTC.

V gene TRBV4-3 combines with J gene TRBJ2-5; tentatively, D is TRBD2 (7 bases). Germline assignment: CDR1 LGHNA and CDR2 YSLEER. Trimming removed 0 bases at V and 3 bases at J, with 17 bases between. CDR3 length: 17 amino acids. The CDR3 nucleotides are TGCGCCAGCAGCCAAGATCTAACCGGGGGGCAGAAAGAGACCCAGTACTTC. Its protein is CASSQDLTGGQKETQYF.

The chain carries TRBV29-1 and TRBJ2-7; a weak D match, TRBD1 (5 bases). Germline V gene sequence: CDR1 SQVTM, CDR2 ANQGSEA. The CDR3 loop spans 12 amino acids. V lost 7 bases and J lost 7, with 17 bases in between. This chain's CDR3 is CSGGQGPREQYF. For the CDR3, the DNA is TGCAGCGGGGGCCAGGGCCCTCGGGAGCAGTACTTC.

The CDR3 sequence: CASKRLDEQYF. The CDR3 nucleotides read TGTGCCAGCAAACGGCTTGACGAGCAGTACTTC. This rearrangement joins TRBV6-5 to TRBJ2-7; D not certain. Trimming left V 7 bases short and J 5 bases short, with 9 bases between. This CDR3 has 11 residues. Germline CDR1 reads MNHEY; CDR2 reads SVGAGI.

The chain carries TRBV30 and TRBJ1-1, with D unresolved. The CDR3 totals 12 residues. V lost 3 bases, J lost 1 base, and 6 bases lay in between. Germline CDR1 is GTSNPN and CDR2 is SVGIG (reference sequence). The CDR3 loop is CAWRQANTEAFF. CDR3 DNA: TGTGCCTGGAGACAAGCGAACACTGAAGCTTTCTTT.

This chain connects TRBV27 to TRBJ2-3; D ambiguous. The V end was cut by 9 bases, the J end by 6 bases, with 16 bases between. CDR1 is MNHEY, CDR2 SMNVEV, per germline (reference sequence). The CDR3 has 13 residues. DNA for the CDR3: TGTGCCAGTTCCCCTATCCGTCAGGATACGCAGTATTTT. Translated, it gives CASSPIRQDTQYF.

This chain uses TRBV5-8 with TRBJ2-1; no firm D call. This CDR3 has 13 amino acids. V lost 3 bases to trimming and J lost 6 bases, with 10 bases between them. The germline gives CDR1 SGHTS, CDR2 YDEGEE. CDR3 residues: CASSYVAGNEQFF. CDR3 nucleotides: TGTGCCAGCAGCTACGTAGCTGGCAATGAGCAGTTCTTC.

This CDR3 reads CASSLVSRQGVRQETQYF. As DNA, the CDR3 is TGTGCCAGCAGCTTAGTATCTAGACAGGGGGTACGCCAAGAGACCCAGTACTTC. The chain is built from TRBV7-2 and TRBJ2-5; 9 bases match TRBD1. The CDR3 runs 18 residues. Trimming at V came to 1 base and at J to 1 base, leaving 10 bases not matched to a gene. CDR1 and CDR2 from the germline V gene are SGHTA and FQGNSA.

This clone was counted a single time. The chain combines TRBV2 with TRBJ2-3; TRBD2 matches at 8 bases. The J segment lost 14 bases and the V segment lost 7 bases, leaving 26 bases of the junction unmatched. This CDR3 is 17 amino acids long. Germline values: CDR1 SNHLY, CDR2 FYNNEI. CDR3 DNA: TGTGCCAGCACCAAGGGAGGGGCCGGAGCGGGAGCCCCTATTCCGTATTTT. It yields the protein CASTKGGAGAGAPIPYF.

The rearrangement joins TRBV11-2 to TRBJ2-3, with 7 bases matching TRBD1. The CDR3 loop spans 15 amino acids. Trimming at V came to 5 bases and at J to 2 bases, leaving 7 bases not matched to a gene. Per germline, CDR1 SGHAT and CDR2 FQNNGV. CDR3 in DNA: TGTGCCAGCAGCCAGCCGGGACAGATCACAGATACGCAGTATTTT. This gives the protein CASSQPGQITDTQYF.

This clone was detected a few times. This chain connects TRBV28 to TRBJ2-3; 9 nucleotides agree with TRBD1. There are 15 residues in the CDR3. Germline trimming cut 4 bases from V and 2 bases from J; bases unmatched to any gene: 4. Looked up from germline, CDR1 is MDHEN and CDR2 is SYDVKM. CDR3 nucleotide sequence: TGTGCCAGCAGTTCCGGGGACAGGGACACAGATACGCAGTATTTT. The encoded protein is CASSSGDRDTDTQYF.

This chain uses TRBV7-2 with TRBJ1-2, with TRBD1 as a possible D gene (6 bases). CDR3 length equals 15 residues. Trimming removed 5 bases from V and 2 bases from J, with 15 bases in between. CDR1 and CDR2 (germline): SGHTA, FQGNSA. This CDR3 reads CASSDRQVANYGYTF. The CDR3 coding sequence is TGTGCCAGCAGCGACCGACAGGTGGCCAACTATGGCTACACCTTC. The whole variable domain, remainder taken from reference TRBV7-2 and TRBJ1-2, is GAGVSQSPSNKVTEKGKDVELRCDPISGHTALYWYRQSLGQGLEFLIYFQGNSAPDKSGLPSDRFSAERTGGSVSTLTIQRTQQEDSAVYLCASSDRQVANYGYTFGSGTRLTVV.

DNA for the CDR3: TGTGCCTGGAGCGGGGACAGTTATCAGCCCCAGCATTTT. Its protein product is CAWSGDSYQPQHF. V is TRBV30 and J is TRBJ1-5; 7 positions match TRBD1. Germline CDR1 GTSNPN, CDR2 SVGIG (reference sequence). This CDR3 is built from 13 residues. Trimming removed 3 bases from V and 5 bases from J; junction bases left unmatched: 4.

This sequence joins TRBV4-3 and TRBJ2-3; no clear D. The length of the CDR3 is 14 residues. The V gene's germline CDR1 is LGHNA and CDR2 YSLEER. Between the trimmed V and J ends, which lost 6 bases and 1 base, there was a span of 11 bases. The CDR3: CASSLLAGTDTQYF. In DNA, the CDR3 is TGCGCCAGCAGTCTGCTCGCGGGCACAGATACGCAGTATTTT.

The chain is built from TRBV30 and TRBJ2-2; D uncertain. CDR1 and CDR2 from the germline V gene are GTSNPN and SVGIG (reference sequence). Trimming shortened V by 0 bases and J by 6 bases, and 8 bases separated the two germline ends. CDR3 length: 13 residues. Here the CDR3 reads CAWSVLNSGELFF. CDR3 in DNA: TGTGCCTGGAGTGTATTAAATTCCGGGGAGCTGTTTTTT.

This chain uses TRBV28 with TRBJ2-7, with TRBD1 matching 7 bases. CDR3 length: 14 amino acids. Germline assignment: CDR1 MDHEN and CDR2 SYDVKM. V shed 6 bases and J 0 bases; nucleotides not matched to a gene: 5. In DNA, the CDR3 is TGTGCCAGCAGCCCGGGACAGAACTCCTACGAGCAGTACTTC. Translated, it gives CASSPGQNSYEQYF.

The rearrangement joins TRBV5-1 to TRBJ2-3; the match to TRBD2 covers 8 bases. The V gene's germline CDR1 is SGHRS and CDR2 YFSETQ. This CDR3 has 17 residues. The trim removed 5 bases at V and 0 bases at J, leaving 11 bases unmatched. The CDR3 here is CASRAPAGVRSTDTQYF. The CDR3, as DNA: TGCGCCAGCAGAGCCCCAGCGGGAGTACGGAGCACAGATACGCAGTATTTT.

The V call is TRBV11-3, the J call TRBJ2-2; maybe TRBD2 (6 bases). Trimming stripped 1 base from V and 6 bases from J, with 9 bases between. The germline V gene has CDR1 SGHNT and CDR2 YENEEA. The CDR3 sequence is 14 residues long. The CDR3: CASSLVTGAGELFF. CDR3 bases: TGTGCCAGCAGCTTAGTCACGGGGGCCGGGGAGCTGTTTTTT.

This clone was detected only once. The chain joins TRBV2 to TRBJ2-3; D is ambiguous. V gave up 8 bases and J gave up 0 bases, with 18 bases separating them. The CDR3 length is 16 residues. The germline V gene has CDR1 SNHLY and CDR2 FYNNEI. Here the CDR3 DNA reads TGTGCCAGCGTCCGCGAGAGAGGATTTAGCACAGATACGCAGTATTTT. This codes for CASVRERGFSTDTQYF. The whole variable domain, filled in from reference TRBV2 and TRBJ2-3, reads EPEVTQTPSHQVTQMGQEVILRCVPISNHLYFYWYRQILGQKVEFLVSFYNNEISEKSEIFDDQFSVERPDGSNFTLKIRSTKLEDSAMYFCASVRERGFSTDTQYFGPGTRLTVL.

The rearrangement joins TRBV7-9 to TRBJ2-7; no definite D call. Trimming stripped 10 bases from V and 4 bases from J, with 17 bases between. CDR3 length: 13 amino acids. Germline CDR1 reads SEHNR; CDR2 reads FQNEAQ (reference sequence). The CDR3 region has the DNA TGTGCCACGACCCCACGGCTGGGATACGAGCAGTACTTC. This codes for CATTPRLGYEQYF. Looking up the rest from reference TRBV7-9 and TRBJ2-7 gives the full variable domain: DTGVSQNPRHKITKRGQNVTFRCDPISEHNRLYWYRQTLGQGPEFLTYFQNEAQLEKSRLLSDRFSAERPKGSFSTLEIQRTEQGDSAMYLCATTPRLGYEQYFGPGTRLTVT.

The table lists this clone with a few counts. This sequence joins TRBV21-1 and TRBJ1-6; the DNA was not used to check the table's D call, TRBD1. TRBV21-1 is recorded as a pseudogene. This CDR3 has 15 residues. In DNA form, the CDR3 reads TGTGCCAGCAGCTTGGGACATTCCTATAATTCACCCCTCCACTTT. Translation: CASSLGHSYNSPLHF.

The V gene is TRBV29-1, the J gene TRBJ2-7; D uncertain. This CDR3 has 12 amino acids. Per germline, CDR1 SQVTM and CDR2 ANQGSEA. The ends were cut back, 4 bases at V and 0 bases at J, with 7 bases in the middle. For the CDR3, the DNA is TGCAGCGTTGCGGCAGCCTCCTACGAGCAGTACTTC. Amino acids: CSVAAASYEQYF.

The chain couples TRBV5-1 to TRBJ1-1; unclear D gene. The CDR3 length is 15 residues. Trimming cost V 2 bases and J 1 base, with 12 bases left between them. CDR1 is SGHRS and CDR2 is YFSETQ in the germline V gene. CDR3 DNA sequence: TGCGCCAGCAGCTTCAACTTCGGCGGGAACACTGAAGCTTTCTTT. This gives the protein CASSFNFGGNTEAFF.

The chain employs TRBV5-6 and TRBJ2-7, with D perhaps matching TRBD1 (6 bases). V was shortened by 0 bases and J by 3 bases, with 10 bases between the two germline ends. The CDR3 contains 14 residues. Germline CDR1 reads SGHDT; CDR2 reads YYEEEE. The CDR3 spells CASSLGVRGYEQYF. The DNA for the CDR3 is TGTGCCAGCAGCTTGGGGGTCAGGGGCTACGAGCAGTACTTC.

This clone has a handful of counts. J is TRBJ2-2 and V is TRBV7-2; no definite D call. With 7 bases removed from V and 2 bases from J, the gap between germline ends came to 14 bases. This CDR3 contains 15 residues. Germline V gives CDR1 SGHTA, CDR2 FQGNSA. CDR3 in DNA: TGTGCCAGCATCCCTTATACGGATAACACCGGGGAGCTGTTTTTT. It is translated as CASIPYTDNTGELFF.

This clone has a handful of counts. The chain couples TRBV28 to TRBJ2-7, with unresolved D. This CDR3 has 12 amino acids. V lost 3 bases to trimming and J lost 6 bases, with 9 bases between them. Germline loops: CDR1 MDHEN, CDR2 SYDVKM. DNA of the CDR3: TGTGCCAGCAGTTTTCAGGTATCCGAGCAGTACTTC. It yields the protein CASSFQVSEQYF.

The chain joins TRBV4-1 to TRBJ2-5; D is ambiguous. The CDR3 has 13 amino acids. The V gene lost 1 base and the J gene lost 2 bases, with 5 bases spanning the gap. The germline CDR1 and CDR2 sequences are MGHRA and YSYEKL. This CDR3 is CASSQALQETQYF. DNA for the CDR3: TGCGCCAGCAGCCAAGCACTTCAAGAGACCCAGTACTTC.

The V and J genes are TRBV29-1 and TRBJ2-7; 7 bases are a match to TRBD2. The V segment lost 5 bases and the J segment 7 bases; nucleotides outside the gene matches: 11. The CDR3 extends over 13 amino acids. CDR1 is SQVTM, CDR2 ANQGSEA, per germline. The chain's CDR3 is CSVYAGDKKEQYF. Here the CDR3 DNA reads TGCAGCGTTTACGCGGGAGATAAGAAAGAGCAGTACTTC.

This chain uses TRBV30 with TRBJ2-3; 12 bases map to TRBD2. This CDR3 is built from 17 residues. With V trimmed by 1 base and J by 0 bases, 5 bases remained unmatched. Germline V gene data show CDR1 as GTSNPN and CDR2 as SVGIG (reference sequence). CDR3 amino acids: CAWSGEGLAGSTDTQYF. For the CDR3, the DNA is TGTGCCTGGAGTGGGGAGGGACTAGCGGGTAGCACAGATACGCAGTATTTT.

The genes are TRBV30 and TRBJ1-1; possibly TRBD1 for D (5 bases). Germline CDR1 GTSNPN, CDR2 SVGIG (reference sequence). V was shortened by 5 bases and J by 4 bases, with 11 bases between the two germline ends. CDR3 size: 12 residues. The CDR3 loop is CAWARGATEAFF. The DNA for the CDR3 is TGTGCCTGGGCCCGAGGGGCCACTGAAGCTTTCTTT.